This section outlines one TCR beta chain sequence together with its context. Other DNA variants within this sample encode the same CDR3. These data belong to a study of technical replicates of blood from several donors. This CDR3 has 13 amino acids. V was pared by 4 bases and J by 4 bases, with 11 bases between. Germline V lookup: CDR1 SQVTM, CDR2 ANQGSEA. This table comes from immunoSEQ multiplex PCR, and its TCRdb copy is limited to in-frame clones, with some not included. The table lists roughly 90,000 clones, 90% to 96% of them singletons. The source material was T cells isolated from PBMCs. The receptor comes from a human donor in good health. V usage is TRBV29-1 and J usage is TRBJ2-1, with D possibly TRBD2 on 5 matching bases. The CDR3 nucleotides read TGCAGCGTTGTAGGAGGCTCTTACAATGAGCAGTTCTTC. As protein: CSVVGGSYNEQFF.